The 21 T cell receptor beta chains presented below share a single source sample, sequenced in a study of T cell changes during pregnancy in multiple sclerosis. TCRdb's table, derived via immunoSEQ multiplex PCR, lists solely in-frame clones and lacks some. The table includes about 40,000 clones, approximately 90% detected once. The material sequenced was CD4+ T cells from peripheral blood mononuclear cells, taken before pregnancy. The receptors derive from a female donor with multiple sclerosis, enrolled in a pregnancy study.

The chain links TRBV2 to TRBJ1-5, with D possibly TRBD1 on 5 matching bases. The length of the CDR3 is 13 residues. Trimming cost V 3 bases and J 9 bases, with 12 bases left between them. CDR1 and CDR2 (germline): SNHLY, FYNNEI. The CDR3 sequence is CASSDRDSGPQHF. The CDR3, as DNA: TGTGCCAGCAGTGACAGGGATTCGGGGCCCCAGCATTTT.

This chain links TRBV9 with TRBJ2-1; D not certain. V gave up 3 bases and J gave up 4 bases, with 11 bases separating them. From germline, CDR1 is SGDLS and CDR2 YYNGEE. The CDR3 sequence is 14 residues long. Written as DNA, the CDR3 is TGTGCCAGCAGCGCCCGAGACACTTACAATGAGCAGTTCTTC. Translating gives CASSARDTYNEQFF.

This sequence joins TRBV5-6 and TRBJ1-1, with D hard to call. The length of the CDR3 is 15 residues. CDR1 and CDR2 from the germline V gene are SGHDT and YYEEEE. V lost 0 bases and J lost 9, with 18 bases in between. This chain's CDR3 is CASSLVGDLVEKAFF. The CDR3 bases are TGTGCCAGCAGCTTGGTGGGAGACCTAGTGGAAAAAGCTTTCTTT. Based on the CDR3 plus reference TRBV5-6 and TRBJ1-1, the full variable domain is DAGVTQSPTHLIKTRGQQVTLRCSPKSGHDTVSWYQQALGQGPQFIFQYYEEEERQRGNFPDRFSGHQFPNYSSELNVNALLLGDSALYLCASSLVGDLVEKAFFGQGTRLTVV.

J is TRBJ2-1 and V is TRBV5-4, with D uncertain. Trimming removed 4 bases from V and 8 bases from J, with 13 bases in between. CDR1 is SGHNT, CDR2 YYREEE, per germline (reference sequence). This CDR3 comprises 13 residues. CDR3 sequence reads: CASSRDPGDEQFF. The DNA for the CDR3 is TGTGCCAGCAGCCGCGACCCAGGCGATGAGCAGTTCTTC.

J is TRBJ1-2 and V is TRBV6-5; 9 bases fit TRBD1. The V segment lost 6 bases and the J segment 7 bases; nucleotides outside the gene matches: 6. From germline, CDR1 is MNHEY and CDR2 SVGAGI. CDR3 length equals 13 residues. In nucleotides, the CDR3 is TGTGCCAGCAGCGGACAGGGGAGAGGTGGCTACACCTTC. Translating it yields CASSGQGRGGYTF.

The chain links TRBV9 to TRBJ2-3; 7 bases match TRBD1. Germline CDR1 is SGDLS and CDR2 is YYNGEE. Germline trimming cut 3 bases from V and 0 bases from J; bases unmatched to any gene: 4. The CDR3 runs 15 residues. CDR3 sequence (DNA): TGTGCCAGCAGCGACGGGACAGTTAGCACAGATACGCAGTATTTT. Its protein product is CASSDGTVSTDTQYF.

The CDR3 reads CASSRQSSGSYNEQFF. The CDR3 DNA reads as TGTGCCAGCAGTCGACAGTCTTCGGGCTCCTACAATGAGCAGTTCTTC. This chain joins TRBV6-4 and TRBJ2-1, with D tentatively TRBD1 (5 bases). V lost 5 bases and J lost 0, with 14 bases in between. The germline gives CDR1 MRHNA, CDR2 SNTAGT. This CDR3 region has 16 residues.

The chain carries TRBV5-1 and TRBJ2-5; 11 bases map to TRBD2. V was pared by 0 bases and J by 0 bases, with 10 bases of the junction left unmatched. This CDR3 has 19 amino acids. Germline V gene data show CDR1 as SGHRS and CDR2 as YFSETQ. The CDR3 DNA is TGCGCCAGCAGCTTGGGGGGGACTAGCGGAAGTCACTACCAAGAGACCCAGTACTTC. It specifies CASSLGGTSGSHYQETQYF.

This clone was counted a single time. V usage is TRBV5-4 and J usage is TRBJ2-7, with 9 bases identical to TRBD2. The CDR3 sequence is 15 residues long. V lost 4 bases to trimming and J lost 1 base; unmatched junction nucleotides: 6. CDR1 and CDR2 from the germline V gene are SGHNT and YYREEE (reference sequence). CDR3 in DNA: TGTGCCAGCAGCGCGGCGGGGGGGCCGTCCTACGAGCAGTACTTC. Translation gives CASSAAGGPSYEQYF.

The CDR3 reads CAWSVGISGGLGEQFF. Written as DNA, the CDR3 is TGTGCCTGGAGTGTAGGGATAAGCGGGGGGCTGGGGGAGCAGTTCTTC. V is TRBV30 and J is TRBJ2-1; TRBD2 matches at 9 bases. The CDR3 has 16 amino acids. Looked up from germline, CDR1 is GTSNPN and CDR2 is SVGIG (reference sequence). J lost 10 bases, V lost 0 bases, and 13 bases had no gene match. The variable domain in full, completed from reference TRBV30 and TRBJ2-1, reads SQTIHQWPATLVQPVGSPLSLECTVEGTSNPNLYWYRQAAGRGLQLLFYSVGIGQISSEVPQNLSASRPQDRQFILSSKKLLLSDSGFYLCAWSVGISGGLGEQFFGPGTRLTVL.

The CDR3: CASSLFRQGRTYNEQFF. The CDR3 bases are TGTGCCAGCAGCTTATTTCGACAGGGTCGAACCTACAATGAGCAGTTCTTC. The genes are TRBV7-9 and TRBJ2-1, with TRBD1 matching 7 bases. Germline V gives CDR1 SEHNR, CDR2 FQNEAQ (reference sequence). CDR3 length equals 17 residues. V dropped 2 bases and J dropped 2; count of bases not matched to a gene: 9. The whole variable domain, filled in from reference TRBV7-9 and TRBJ2-1, reads DTGVSQNPRHKITKRGQNVTFRCDPISEHNRLYWYRQTLGQGPEFLTYFQNEAQLEKSRLLSDRFSAERPKGSFSTLEIQRTEQGDSAMYLCASSLFRQGRTYNEQFFGPGTRLTVL.

The rearrangement links TRBV6-1 to TRBJ1-2, with D possibly matching TRBD1 (5 bases). Germline assignment: CDR1 MNHNS and CDR2 SASEGT. The CDR3 loop spans 14 amino acids. Trimming shortened V by 1 base and J by 3 bases, and 9 bases separated the two germline ends. DNA of the CDR3: TGTGCCAGCAGTGAAGGGCCAGGGTACTATGGCTACACCTTC. This encodes CASSEGPGYYGYTF.

V and J are TRBV7-8 and TRBJ2-5; a weak D match, TRBD1 (5 bases). CDR1 and CDR2 from the germline V gene are SGHVS and FQNEAQ. The CDR3 is 15 residues long. Trimming left V 5 bases short and J 3 bases short, with 16 bases between. CDR3 sequence reads: CASSTWGDRKETQYF. The CDR3 DNA follows: TGTGCCAGCAGCACCTGGGGCGACAGAAAAGAGACCCAGTACTTC.

V is TRBV5-1 and J is TRBJ2-1, with TRBD1 matching over 7 bases. J lost 6 bases, V lost 3 bases, and 12 bases had no gene match. There are 16 residues in the CDR3. The germline CDR1 and CDR2 sequences are SGHRS and YFSETQ. The CDR3 DNA reads as TGCGCCAGCAGCTACTACGGGACAGTAATGGGCAATGAGCAGTTCTTC. This sequence encodes CASSYYGTVMGNEQFF.

The chain carries TRBV5-1 and TRBJ1-2; 9 bases agree with TRBD1. Germline V gene lookup returns CDR1 SGHRS and CDR2 YFSETQ. Trimming at V came to 2 bases and at J to 7 bases, leaving 9 bases not matched to a gene. This CDR3 comprises 15 residues. The CDR3 coding sequence is TGCGCCAGCAGCTTAGAAATGGGACAGGGAAGTGGCTACACCTTC. Translating gives CASSLEMGQGSGYTF.

V usage is TRBV19 and J usage is TRBJ1-1; D gene ambiguous. V was clipped by 3 bases and J by 5 bases, with 16 bases between them. The CDR3 totals 15 residues. The germline V gene encodes CDR1 LNHDA and CDR2 SQIVND (reference sequence). The CDR3 nucleotides read TGTGCCAGTAGTATGGGGTCGGGAGTAGGGACTGAAGCTTTCTTT. Amino acid sequence: CASSMGSGVGTEAFF.

The chain uses TRBV29-1 and TRBJ1-1, with 8 bases matching TRBD1. The CDR3 loop spans 16 amino acids. V gave up 2 bases and J gave up 1 base; unmatched junction bases: 9. The V gene's germline CDR1 is SQVTM and CDR2 ANQGSEA. DNA of the CDR3: TGCAGCGTTGAAAGTCCTACCCAGGGGGCGAACACTGAAGCTTTCTTT. This encodes CSVESPTQGANTEAFF.

This clone was seen a few times. The V call is TRBV7-8, the J call TRBJ1-6, with a weak D call TRBD1 (6 bases). V gave up 5 bases and J gave up 5 bases, with 10 bases separating them. The CDR3 contains 14 residues. CDR1 SGHVS and CDR2 FQNEAQ come from the germline V gene. CDR3 residues: CASSLRTDNSPLHF. CDR3 nucleotide sequence: TGTGCCAGCAGCCTCCGGACAGATAATTCACCCCTCCACTTT.

The chain combines TRBV19 with TRBJ1-5; maybe TRBD1 (6 bases). The CDR3 loop spans 14 amino acids. The V end lost 9 bases, the J end lost 1 base, and 13 bases lay between the germline ends. CDR1 LNHDA and CDR2 SQIVND come from the germline V gene (reference sequence). The CDR3 sequence: CASSYRASNQPQHF. The CDR3 DNA is TGTGCCAGCTCGTACAGGGCGAGCAATCAGCCCCAGCATTTT.

This clone was seen only once. The V gene is TRBV18, the J gene TRBJ1-2; tentative D call: TRBD1 (5 bases). The V gene lost 6 bases and the J gene lost 7 bases, with 15 bases spanning the gap. The CDR3 totals 13 residues. From germline, CDR1 is KGHSH and CDR2 LQKENI. CDR3 loop: CASSYGGGTGYTF. The CDR3 DNA reads TGTGCCAGCTCCTATGGCGGGGGGACTGGCTACACCTTC.

In this sample, this clone turned up a few times. The gene calls are TRBV7-3 and TRBJ1-2, with TRBD1 matching 7 bases. V shed 7 bases and J 6 bases; nucleotides not matched to a gene: 11. Germline V gives CDR1 SGHTA, CDR2 FQGTGA. This CDR3 has 14 amino acids. CDR3 nucleotide sequence: TGTGCCAGCACGCGATTGCAGGGGGTTAATGGCTACACCTTC. Protein product: CASTRLQGVNGYTF.